This is a list of T cell receptor beta chains from one sample in a study of cytomegalovirus exposure and HLA in healthy donors. Libraries were prepared by immunoSEQ multiplex PCR; TCRdb keeps only in-frame clonotypes and omits some of them. Of 90,000 to 140,000 clones in the sample, under 85% were seen once. Sequenced: PBMCs. Source of these receptors: a middle-aged woman in good health and CMV-seropositive. Both conserved end residues are part of each CDR3. A D gene is named only where the DNA matches it firmly. The size field is filled for only some rows; it gives once, few, many or a size class.

abundance	v_gene	j_gene	d_gene	CDR3nt	CDR3aa
once	TRBV10-1	TRBJ2-1	TRBD2	TGCGCCAGCAGTGAGGCTAGCGGGAGTTGGTCCTACAATGAGCAGTTCTTC	CASSEASGSWSYNEQFF
once	TRBV2	TRBJ2-3	TRBD2	TGTGCCAGCCTAGGACTAGCCAGGGATACGCAGTATTTT	CASLGLARDTQYF
.	TRBV5-1	TRBJ2-1	.	TGCGCCAGCAGCTTGGTCGTGTTCCCCTCCGAGCAGTTCTTC	CASSLVVFPSEQFF
.	TRBV2	TRBJ2-1	.	TGTGCCAGCAGCATCTCACAGGTCCGCTACAATGAGCAGTTCTTC	CASSISQVRYNEQFF
.	TRBV6-5	TRBJ1-2	TRBD1	TGTGCCAGCAGTTACCGGACAGGTCATGTCTCTGGCTACACCTTC	CASSYRTGHVSGYTF
few	TRBV14	TRBJ2-2	TRBD2	TGTGCCAGCAGCCAAGACCCTAGCGGGAGGGCCGTAGGTACCGGGGAGCTGTTTTTT	CASSQDPSGRAVGTGELFF
.	TRBV6-1	TRBJ1-6	.	TGTGCCAGCAGTGAAACCCCCCCGGCAGGGTTTAATTCACCCCTCCACTTT	CASSETPPAGFNSPLHF
.	TRBV6-4	TRBJ2-2	.	TGTGCCAGCAGTGACTCGAGGGAGTCGGGAGTAACCGGGGAGCTGTTTTTT	CASSDSRESGVTGELFF
.	TRBV11-2	TRBJ2-7	TRBD1	TGTGCCAGCAGCCCATTAAGGCGGACAGGGGGATCGGGCTACGAGCAGTACTTT	CASSPLRRTGGSGYEQYF
.	TRBV7-9	TRBJ1-1	.	TGTGCCAGCAGCTTAGGCGGAGGAACCACTGAAGCTTTCTTT	CASSLGGGTTEAFF
.	TRBV4-2	TRBJ1-3	.	TGTGCCAGTAGCCCAGAACGGGGAACTGGAAACACCATATATTTT	CASSPERGTGNTIYF
.	TRBV18	TRBJ1-2	.	TGTGCCAGCTCACCATCGGACAGAATCAACTATGGCTACACCTTC	CASSPSDRINYGYTF
.	TRBV10-2	TRBJ2-1	.	TGCGCCAGCAGTGGGCCCTACAATGAGCAGTTCTTC	CASSGPYNEQFF
.	TRBV10-3	TRBJ1-1	.	TGTGCCATCAGTTCAGAATGGAACACTGAAGCTTTCTTT	CAISSEWNTEAFF
.	TRBV10-3	TRBJ1-6	TRBD1	TGTGCCACCACCGAACAGGGGGCTACCTATAATTCACCCCTCCACTTT	CATTEQGATYNSPLHF
.	TRBV19	TRBJ2-4	TRBD1	TGTGCCAGTAGCAACCTCCGACAGGGAACGTGGGGCTTAGCCAAAAACATTCAGTACTTC	CASSNLRQGTWGLAKNIQYF
.	TRBV28	TRBJ1-4	.	TGTGCCAGCAGTTTAGCGGGAATGAGTGAAAAACTGTTTTTT	CASSLAGMSEKLFF
few	TRBV19	TRBJ2-1	TRBD2	TGTGCCAGTAGTACGACTAGCGGGAGGGCGAGAAACAATGAGCAGTTCTTC	CASSTTSGRARNNEQFF
once	TRBV7-8	TRBJ1-1	TRBD1	TGTGCCAGCAGCCGGGACAGGCCGGGGTTCACTGAAGCTTTCTTT	CASSRDRPGFTEAFF
.	TRBV10-3	TRBJ1-2	.	TGTGCCATCAGTGAACAGGGTTTGGATTATGGCTACACCTTC	CAISEQGLDYGYTF
.	TRBV15	TRBJ2-7	.	TGTGCCACCAGCAGAGACCCAGGGGGGTCCTACGAGCAGTACTTC	CATSRDPGGSYEQYF
.	TRBV27	TRBJ1-2	.	TGTGCCAGCACAATGACGGGGTCGAACTATGGCTACACCTTC	CASTMTGSNYGYTF
.	TRBV6-1	TRBJ2-3	TRBD2	TGTGCCAGCAGACAACTAGCGGGGTGGGCAGATACGCAGTATTTT	CASRQLAGWADTQYF
.	TRBV11-2	TRBJ1-1	.	TGTGCCAGCACTCTCACGGGGCCCGGGACACGAGCTTTCTTT	CASTLTGPGTRAFF
.	TRBV5-6	TRBJ2-7	.	TGTGCCAGCAGCTTTGGGGGACTCCGCGACGAGCAGTACTTC	CASSFGGLRDEQYF
.	TRBV28	TRBJ2-7	TRBD1	TGTGCCAGCAGCCGGACAGGCCATACCTACGAGCAGTACTTC	CASSRTGHTYEQYF
.	TRBV7-2	TRBJ1-1	.	TGTGCCAGCAGCTTAGAGGGTCCTGGGGGGAGAACTGAAGCTTTCTTT	CASSLEGPGGRTEAFF
.	TRBV28	TRBJ2-5	TRBD2	TGTGCCAGCAGGTGGCGGTCGTTGGGGGGGCAAGAGACCCAGTACTTC	CASRWRSLGGQETQYF
.	TRBV28	TRBJ2-7	TRBD2	TGTGCCAGCAGCTCCGGGACTAGCCGGGGCTACGAGCAGTACTTC	CASSSGTSRGYEQYF
.	TRBV7-9	TRBJ1-1	.	TGTGCCAGCAGCTTGGCTTGGGGGGCTGAAGCTTTCTTT	CASSLAWGAEAFF
once	TRBV15	TRBJ1-1	.	TGTGCCACCAGCAGGGGCCTGGCGAACACTGAAGCTTTCTTT	CATSRGLANTEAFF
.	TRBV27	TRBJ2-2	TRBD1	TGTGCCAGCAGTTTTATAGCTTCCGGACAGGGTGCCGGGGAGCTGTTTTTT	CASSFIASGQGAGELFF
.	TRBV7-9	TRBJ2-7	.	TGTGCCAGCAGCTCTGACGGGTACGCCTACGAGCAGTACTTC	CASSSDGYAYEQYF
once	TRBV19	TRBJ2-1	TRBD2	TGTGCCAGTAGTGCCGGGACTACCCACAATGAGCAGTTCTTC	CASSAGTTHNEQFF
once	TRBV27	TRBJ2-7	.	TGTGCCAGCACCCCGCGGGGTACCGGGTACTCCTACGAGCAGTACTTC	CASTPRGTGYSYEQYF
.	TRBV6-5	TRBJ2-7	.	TGTGCCAGCAGTTATGGGCAGATCTCCTACGAGCAGTACTTC	CASSYGQISYEQYF
.	TRBV5-6	TRBJ2-3	TRBD2	TGTGCCAGCAGCCGCCGGGGCGGGAGGATCACAGATACGCAGTATTTT	CASSRRGGRITDTQYF
once	TRBV7-9	TRBJ2-7	TRBD2	TGTGCCAGCACCAATAGCGGGACCTACGAGCAGTACTTC	CASTNSGTYEQYF
.	TRBV7-9	TRBJ2-3	TRBD2	TGTGCCAGCAGCTTTCTTGCGGGAGGGCCGGGAGATACGCAGTATTTT	CASSFLAGGPGDTQYF
.	TRBV4-1	TRBJ1-6	.	TGCGCCAGCAGCCAAGAGCGTAGCGTTAACTCACCCCTCCACTTT	CASSQERSVNSPLHF
.	TRBV2	TRBJ2-3	TRBD2	TGTGCCAGCAGCCTAGCGGGGGGACACACAGATACGCAGTATTTT	CASSLAGGHTDTQYF
.	TRBV4-1	TRBJ1-5	TRBD1	TGCGCCAGCAGCCAAGATGGGCCAGGGGGTGGTAGCAATCAGCCCCAGCATTTT	CASSQDGPGGGSNQPQHF
.	TRBV1	TRBJ2-5	.	TGCACCAGCACCCTCTCGAAGGATCCCTACGGGAGGGGGGGAGAGACCCAGTACTTC	CTSTLSKDPYGRGGETQYF
.	TRBV7-9	TRBJ1-1	.	TGTGCCAGCAGCTTATTTGGGGGGGGGAACACTGAAGCTTTCTTT	CASSLFGGGNTEAFF
.	TRBV5-5	TRBJ1-5	TRBD1	TGTGCCAGCAGCTTCAGGTCCGGGACAGGGGGCAATCAGCCCCAGCATTTT	CASSFRSGTGGNQPQHF
.	TRBV27	TRBJ1-1	.	TGTGCCAGCAGTTTGGACTGGAACACTGAAGCTTTCTTT	CASSLDWNTEAFF
.	TRBV6-5	TRBJ2-7	TRBD1	TGTGCCGGCAGGTCCGGGACAGGGCTTTACGAGCAGTACTTC	CAGRSGTGLYEQYF
few	TRBV7-2	TRBJ2-5	.	TGTGCCAGCAGCCTCAGACTAGACGGAGAGACCCAGTACTTC	CASSLRLDGETQYF
.	TRBV2	TRBJ2-5	TRBD1	TGTGCCAGCAGTGAAGCGAACAGGGGGACCCAGTACTTC	CASSEANRGTQYF
.	TRBV4-1	TRBJ1-4	.	TGCGCCAGCAGCCAAGAGCCCGCAGCAACTAATGAAAAACTGTTTTTT	CASSQEPAATNEKLFF
.	TRBV28	TRBJ1-5	.	TGTGCCAGCAGAGGCTACCGTCCAGGTCTCTCGATCCCCTATAGCAATCAGCCCCAGCATTTT	CASRGYRPGLSIPYSNQPQHF
.	TRBV6-5	TRBJ2-5	TRBD1	TGTGCCAGCAGGGACGGACAGGGGGGGCAGACCCAGTACTTC	CASRDGQGGQTQYF
.	TRBV7-9	TRBJ2-1	TRBD2	TGTGCCAGCAGCGCCGCGGGGGGCAATGAGCAGTTCTTC	CASSAAGGNEQFF